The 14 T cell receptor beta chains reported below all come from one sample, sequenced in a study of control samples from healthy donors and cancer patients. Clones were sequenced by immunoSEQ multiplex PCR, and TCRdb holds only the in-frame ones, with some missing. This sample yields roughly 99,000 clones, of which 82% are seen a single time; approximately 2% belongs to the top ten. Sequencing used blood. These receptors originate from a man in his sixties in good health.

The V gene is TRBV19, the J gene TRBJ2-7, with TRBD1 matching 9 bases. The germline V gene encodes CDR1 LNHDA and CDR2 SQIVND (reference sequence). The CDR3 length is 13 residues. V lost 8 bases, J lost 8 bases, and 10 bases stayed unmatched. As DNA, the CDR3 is TGTGCCAGTGGGGGACAGGGTCAATTGCAGCAGTACTTC. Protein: CASGGQGQLQQYF.

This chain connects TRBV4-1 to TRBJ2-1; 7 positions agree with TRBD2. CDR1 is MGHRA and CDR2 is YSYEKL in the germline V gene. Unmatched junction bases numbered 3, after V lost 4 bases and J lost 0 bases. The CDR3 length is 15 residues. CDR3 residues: CASSRGLGSYNEQFF. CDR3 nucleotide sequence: TGCGCCAGCAGCCGAGGACTAGGCTCCTACAATGAGCAGTTCTTC.

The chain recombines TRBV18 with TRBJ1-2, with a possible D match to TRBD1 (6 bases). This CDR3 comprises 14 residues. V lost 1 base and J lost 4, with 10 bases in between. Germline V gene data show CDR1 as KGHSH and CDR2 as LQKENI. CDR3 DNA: TGTGCCAGCTCACCACAGCAGGGGCTCTATGGCTACACCTTC. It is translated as CASSPQQGLYGYTF.

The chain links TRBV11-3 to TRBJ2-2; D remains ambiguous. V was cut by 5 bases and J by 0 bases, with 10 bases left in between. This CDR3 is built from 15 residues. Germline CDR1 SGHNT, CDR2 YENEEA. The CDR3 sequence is CASSLRTANTGELFF. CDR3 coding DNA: TGTGCCAGCAGCCTCCGGACGGCGAACACCGGGGAGCTGTTTTTT. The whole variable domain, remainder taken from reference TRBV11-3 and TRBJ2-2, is EAGVVQSPRYKIIEKKQPVAFWCNPISGHNTLYWYLQNLGQGPELLIRYENEEAVDDSQLPKDRFSAERLKGVDSTLKIQPAELGDSAVYLCASSLRTANTGELFFGEGSRLTVL.

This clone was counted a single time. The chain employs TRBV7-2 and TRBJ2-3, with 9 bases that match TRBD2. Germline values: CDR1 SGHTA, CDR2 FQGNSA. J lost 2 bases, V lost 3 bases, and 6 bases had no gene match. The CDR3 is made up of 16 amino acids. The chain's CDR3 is CASSFGAGGNTDTQYF. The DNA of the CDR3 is TGTGCCAGCAGCTTCGGAGCGGGAGGAAACACAGATACGCAGTATTTT.

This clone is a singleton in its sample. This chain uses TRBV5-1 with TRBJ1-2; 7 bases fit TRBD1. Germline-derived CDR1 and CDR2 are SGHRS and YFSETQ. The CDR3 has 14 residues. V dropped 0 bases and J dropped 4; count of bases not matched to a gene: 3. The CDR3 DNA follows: TGCGCCAGCAGCTTGGATGCAGGGGGCTATGGCTACACCTTC. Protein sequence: CASSLDAGGYGYTF. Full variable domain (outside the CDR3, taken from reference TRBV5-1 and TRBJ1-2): KAGVTQTPRYLIKTRGQQVTLSCSPISGHRSVSWYQQTPGQGLQFLFEYFSETQRNKGNFPGRFSGRQFSNSRSEMNVSTLELGDSALYLCASSLDAGGYGYTFGSGTRLTVV.

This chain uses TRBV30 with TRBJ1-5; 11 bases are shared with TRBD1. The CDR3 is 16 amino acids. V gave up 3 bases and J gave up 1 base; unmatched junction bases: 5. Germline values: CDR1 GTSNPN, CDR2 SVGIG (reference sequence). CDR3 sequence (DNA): TGTGCCTGGAGAGGACAGGGGGCTTGGAGCAATCAGCCCCAGCATTTT. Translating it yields CAWRGQGAWSNQPQHF.

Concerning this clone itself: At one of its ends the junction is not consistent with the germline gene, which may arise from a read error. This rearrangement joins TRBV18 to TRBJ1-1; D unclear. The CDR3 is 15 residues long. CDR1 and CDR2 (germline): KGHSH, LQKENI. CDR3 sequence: CASSPRSAGNSEAFF. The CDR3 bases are TGTGCCAGCTCACCACGATCGGCTGGGAACAGTGAAGCTTTCTTT.

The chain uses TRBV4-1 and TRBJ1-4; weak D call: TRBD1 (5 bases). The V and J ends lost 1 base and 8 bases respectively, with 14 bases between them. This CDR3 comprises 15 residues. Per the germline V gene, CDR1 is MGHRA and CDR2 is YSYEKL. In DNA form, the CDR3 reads TGCGCCAGCAGCCAAGGGGGGGTCCCCTGGGAAAAACTGTTTTTT. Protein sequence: CASSQGGVPWEKLFF.

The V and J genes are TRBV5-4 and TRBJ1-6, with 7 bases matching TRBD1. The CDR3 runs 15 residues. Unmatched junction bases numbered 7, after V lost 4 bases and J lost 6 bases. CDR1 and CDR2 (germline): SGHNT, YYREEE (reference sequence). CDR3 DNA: TGTGCCAGCAGCCAAGGGACAGTTTCTAATTCACCCCTCCACTTT. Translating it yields CASSQGTVSNSPLHF. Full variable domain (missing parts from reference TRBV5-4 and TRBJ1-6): ETGVTQSPTHLIKTRGQQVTLRCSSQSGHNTVSWYQQALGQGPQFIFQYYREEENGRGNFPPRFSGLQFPNYSSELNVNALELDDSALYLCASSQGTVSNSPLHFGNGTRLTVT.

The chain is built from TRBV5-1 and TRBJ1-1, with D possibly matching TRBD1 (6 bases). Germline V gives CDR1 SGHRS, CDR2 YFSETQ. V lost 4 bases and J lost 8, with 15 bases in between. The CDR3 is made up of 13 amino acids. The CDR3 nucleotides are TGCGCCAGCAGCCTAACGACAGGTATGGAAGCTTTCTTT. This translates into CASSLTTGMEAFF.

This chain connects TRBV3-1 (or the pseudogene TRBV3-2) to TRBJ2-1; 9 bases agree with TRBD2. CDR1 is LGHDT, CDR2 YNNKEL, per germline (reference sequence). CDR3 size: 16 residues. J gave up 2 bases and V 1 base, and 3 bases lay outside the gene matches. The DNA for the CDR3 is TGTGCCAGCAGCCAAGGGATAGCGGGGGCCTACAATGAGCAGTTCTTC. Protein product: CASSQGIAGAYNEQFF.

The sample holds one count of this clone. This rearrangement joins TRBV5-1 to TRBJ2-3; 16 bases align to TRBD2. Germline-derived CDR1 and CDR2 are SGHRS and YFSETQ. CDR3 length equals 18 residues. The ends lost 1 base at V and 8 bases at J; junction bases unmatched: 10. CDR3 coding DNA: TGCGCCAGCAGCTTGAGTGGGACTAGCGGGGGGGCCGGGGGTACGCAGTATTTT. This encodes CASSLSGTSGGAGGTQYF.

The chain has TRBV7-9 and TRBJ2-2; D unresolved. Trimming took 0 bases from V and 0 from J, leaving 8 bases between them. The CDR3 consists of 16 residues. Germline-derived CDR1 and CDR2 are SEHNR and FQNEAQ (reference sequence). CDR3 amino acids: CASSLARYTNTGELFF. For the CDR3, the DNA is TGTGCCAGCAGCTTAGCGCGGTACACGAACACCGGGGAGCTGTTTTTT.